This entry features one T cell receptor (beta chain) sequence. Antigen specificity is unknown. The ends lost 4 bases at V and 8 bases at J; junction bases unmatched: 9. CDR3 size: 15 residues. Germline CDR1 DFQATT, CDR2 SNEGSKA (reference sequence). This sample was taken from a study of T-cell memory formation after mild COVID-19. Across the whole study: Largely donor-specific sequence clusters came from a couple of donors. Study-wide findings and caveats: Some SARS-CoV-2-responding clones were already detected in memory before infection. Later expanders leaned CD4+, whereas day 15 to 85 contracting clones were balanced CD4/CD8. Second-wave clones peaking on day 37 lacked confirmed SARS-CoV-2 specificity.

TCRdb re-called the 5' RACE reads with MiXCR, one entry per CDR3 protein. This table has about 180,000 distinct CDR3 sequences, around 20% appearing once. Sequenced sample: PBMCs or a T cell subset sorted from them (not recorded which). This rearrangement joins TRBV20-1 to TRBJ2-1, with 12 nucleotides matching TRBD2. This clonotype was sampled from a man between 18 and 29 years old who had mild COVID-19 (a few samples of this study predate the infection). Cell type and time point are not known. CDR3 sequence reads: CSATRPSGGADEQFF. CDR3 nucleotide sequence: TGCAGTGCTACCAGACCTAGCGGGGGGGCAGATGAGCAGTTCTTC.